This T cell receptor (beta chain) derives from a study of shared clonotypes between healthy human individuals. Study results and limitations: Owing to a small donor count, the genetic and exposure-history diversity represented was limited.

Unmatched junction bases numbered 9, after V lost 5 bases and J lost 8 bases. Per germline, CDR1 LNHDA and CDR2 SQIVND (reference sequence). The CDR3 spans 14 residues. The donors were adults (healthy and HIV-negative) with no recent acute infections or vaccinations. As for this clone: No antigen is known for it.

Ten immunoSEQ deep assay plates held the unsorted PBMC DNA. Some clones are missing from TCRdb's copy, which holds only in-frame ones; the method was immunoSEQ multiplex PCR. This table holds under 600,000 clones, 75% to 80% found once. This clonotype originated in a woman aged 40 to 50 in good health. Some clones in this sample may be carry-over from other donors' samples. J is TRBJ2-1 and V is TRBV19; 7 bases map to TRBD2. Sequencing was done on a sample of PBMCs. The CDR3 loop reads CASSRGPGGYEQFF. Here the CDR3 DNA reads TGTGCCAGTAGTCGCGGGCCCGGGGGGTATGAGCAGTTCTTC.